Listed below are T cell receptor beta chains from one sample, sequenced in a study of blood T cell repertoires in COVID-19. The assay was immunoSEQ multiplex PCR, and TCRdb's table has in-frame clones only and misses some. The sample holds roughly 150,000 clones; around 87% are singletons and the top ten take about 2.5%. Sequencing input: peripheral blood. The receptors derive from a woman older than 75 with COVID-19, enrolled during active disease. Each CDR3 is given with its conserved first and last residue.

j_call | v_call | cdr3_aa
TRBJ2-1 | TRBV15 | CATSRDPGGGIYNEQFF
TRBJ1-2 | TRBV12-1 | CASSEDRGSRGYTF
TRBJ2-7 | TRBV3-1/TRBV3-2 | CASSLQGASEQYF
TRBJ2-1 | TRBV5-1 | CASSLSTSGYYNEQFF
TRBJ2-7 | TRBV18 | CASSQGQQGSGQYF
TRBJ1-4 | TRBV4-1 | CASSPQARTGEEKLFF
TRBJ1-5 | TRBV28 | CASSSPGGYQPQHF
TRBJ1-1 | TRBV15 | CATSRETGQGAEAFF
TRBJ2-7 | TRBV11-2 | CASSPFPWEGNEQYF
TRBJ1-5 | TRBV5-6 | CASSLGWHQPQHF
TRBJ2-1 | TRBV7-3 | CASSLAGDAYNEQFF
TRBJ1-2 | TRBV11-2 | CASSLGGGRNYGYTF
TRBJ2-7 | TRBV10-3 | CAINSGEAEQYF
TRBJ1-6 | TRBV2 | CASSGGTGNSPLHF
TRBJ2-3 | TRBV9 | CASSVGTGGDTQYF
TRBJ2-2 | TRBV7-2 | CASSLDWGTGKDGELFF
TRBJ2-1 | TRBV5-1 | CASSPPTGGPAGGYNEQFF
TRBJ2-3 | TRBV18 | CASSPGLAVTDTQYF
TRBJ2-2 | TRBV7-2 | CASSPGTSRYGELFF
TRBJ2-5 | TRBV28 | CASTRGGPQETQYF
TRBJ1-2 | TRBV9 | CASSVDRGNYGYTF
TRBJ1-2 | TRBV5-4 | CASSRGQGLGYGYTF
TRBJ2-3 | TRBV4-2 | CASSQEGRARSSSTDTQYF
TRBJ2-5 | TRBV5-1 | CASSWGGEETQYF
TRBJ2-5 | TRBV6-5 | CASSRRTGGGETQYF
TRBJ1-6 | TRBV7-8 | CASSLSGGVNNSPLHF
TRBJ2-1 | TRBV5-5 | CASSRVTGQYNEQFF
TRBJ1-2 | TRBV13 | CASSYEGGSYGYTF
TRBJ1-5 | TRBV7-2 | CASSWGTGVNQPQHF
TRBJ2-1 | TRBV7-8 | CASSYLGQTYPEAVYNEQFF
TRBJ2-2 | TRBV5-4 | CASRRLENTGELFF
TRBJ1-5 | TRBV19 | CASSTLVEGNQPQHF
TRBJ2-3 | TRBV9 | CASSVGTGATDTQYF
TRBJ1-5 | TRBV15 | CATSRGGRVQPQHF
TRBJ2-7 | TRBV5-1 | CASSFTGDSYEQYF
TRBJ2-7 | TRBV3-1/TRBV3-2 | CASSQGRASGRSEQYF
TRBJ2-1 | TRBV6-5 | CASSYMGTSGISEQFF